One T cell receptor (beta chain) is described in this entry. The data stem from a study of shared clonotypes between healthy human individuals. The CDR3 runs to 17 residues. Here immunoSEQ multiplex PCR was the method, and the copy in TCRdb shows in-frame clones only, minus some. Here the sample spans about 980,000 clones, roughly 72% being singletons. The study drew its donors from healthy HIV-negative adults without recent acute infections or vaccinations. This chain joins TRBV12-2 and TRBJ1-5; the table names TRBD1, a call not compared with the DNA. TRBV12-2 is a pseudogene segment. Material for sequencing was memory CD4+ T cells sorted from blood. Subset here: CD45RA-negative fraction. The receptor comes from a man aged 18-30 years in good health. The CDR3 DNA reads TGTGCAAGTCGCTTACTTCGACAGGTGGATGACAATCAGCCCCAGCATTTT. It translates to CASRLLRQVDDNQPQHF.